Following are 9 T cell receptor beta chains from one sample sequenced in a study of T-cell reconstitution after alpha-beta-depleted transplantation in children (dated by TCRdb to about 2016). Receptors were amplified or captured by PCR. The instrument was an Illumina HiSeq 2500. Molecular barcoding was employed in the preparation of TCR libraries, with unique molecular identifiers being used to normalize TCRbeta repertoire quantification. TCRdb reprocessing: public reads trimmed at Q25 with fastp, clones called with MiXCR, in-frame beta chains kept. CDR3 protein sequences are deduplicated, and each keeps its most common genes and DNA. Across this sample there are about 72,000 distinct CDR3 sequences, with about 7% seen only once. The top ten clones comprise over 2.5% of the sample. Sequencing was performed on PBMCs from the stem cell graft donor, taken from the stem cell graft. The receptors stem from a human donor who donated a stem cell graft to a child with acute lymphoblastic leukemia.

There are many counts of this clonotype. The rearrangement joins TRBV6-5 to TRBJ1-1; 7 positions match TRBD1. The CDR3 totals 15 residues. Per germline, CDR1 MNHEY and CDR2 SVGAGI. The J segment lost 0 bases and the V segment lost 6 bases, leaving 7 bases of the junction unmatched. The CDR3 sequence is CASRPYRGLNTEAFF. CDR3 bases: TGTGCCAGCAGGCCTTACAGGGGCTTGAACACTGAAGCTTTCTTT.

This clonotype was counted between two and nine times. The chain combines TRBV28 with TRBJ1-6, with a tentative D call TRBD1 (5 bases). Germline values: CDR1 MDHEN, CDR2 SYDVKM. The V end was cut by 2 bases, the J end by 10 bases, with 15 bases between. CDR3 length: 15 amino acids. The CDR3 nucleotides are TGTGCCAGCAGTTTAGTATCCAGGGAGCGGTCACCCCTCCACTTT. It encodes CASSLVSRERSPLHF.

The table lists this clonotype with many counts. The chain uses TRBV12-3 or TRBV12-4 and TRBJ2-3, with 7 bases that match TRBD2. The CDR3 sequence is 14 residues long. V lost 5 bases and J lost 8; bases outside the gene matches: 10. In DNA form, the CDR3 reads TGTGCCAGCAGTCAAAGCGGGACGGCTGGTACGCAGTATTTT. Its protein product is CASSQSGTAGTQYF.

The V call is TRBV6-4, the J call TRBJ1-5; D is unresolved. Germline V lookup: CDR1 MRHNA, CDR2 SNTAGT. V was clipped by 11 bases and J by 0 bases, with 17 bases between them. This CDR3 has 15 amino acids. CDR3 bases: TGTGCCTGCTCTAAAGGAGGAGCTAGCAATCAGCCCCAGCATTTT. Translated: CACSKGGASNQPQHF.

This clonotype occurred many times. The chain has TRBV2 and TRBJ1-6, with D uncertain. CDR1 and CDR2 from the germline V gene are SNHLY and FYNNEI. Trimming pared 7 bases from V and 17 bases from J, leaving 18 bases between. The CDR3 spans 12 residues. The chain's CDR3 is CASTGRTLEFHF. The CDR3 DNA follows: TGTGCCAGCACCGGGCGTACGTTAGAATTCCACTTT.

The chain joins TRBV19 to TRBJ1-2; D is undetermined. Trimming removed 0 bases from V and 12 bases from J, with 17 bases in between. This CDR3 has 14 residues. The germline V gene has CDR1 LNHDA and CDR2 SQIVND (reference sequence). For the CDR3, the DNA is TGTGCCAGTAGTATAGACCAAAATTCAATGGGCGACACCTTC. It encodes CASSIDQNSMGDTF. Drawing the rest from reference TRBV19 and TRBJ1-2, the complete variable domain is DGGITQSPKYLFRKEGQNVTLSCEQNLNHDAMYWYRQDPGQGLRLIYYSQIVNDFQKGDIAEGYSVSREKKESFPLTVTSAQKNPTAFYLCASSIDQNSMGDTFGSGTRLTVV.

This clonotype was observed many times. The chain has TRBV28 and TRBJ1-1, with D perhaps matching TRBD1 (5 bases). CDR1 and CDR2 (germline): MDHEN, SYDVKM. The CDR3 is 15 amino acids. The V gene lost 5 bases and the J gene lost 6 bases, with 19 bases spanning the gap. The CDR3 protein is CASSAPGGDQPEAFF. Written as DNA, the CDR3 is TGTGCCAGCAGTGCCCCGGGAGGGGACCAGCCTGAAGCTTTCTTT.

This clonotype was observed once. Mismatch with germline at one junction end may stem from a read error. The chain is built from TRBV9 and TRBJ2-1; 7 bases agree with TRBD2. The CDR3 has 14 amino acids. Germline V gene data show CDR1 as SGDLS and CDR2 as YYNGEE. CDR3 loop: CARSGVGGGNEQFF. The DNA of the CDR3 is TGTGCCCGCAGCGGTGTGGGGGGGGGGAATGAGCAGTTCTTC.

This clonotype appeared many times. This chain connects TRBV7-2 to TRBJ2-3, with 8 bases fitting TRBD2. This CDR3 is 14 amino acids long. After removal of 4 bases from V and 6 bases from J, the junction contained 6 bases not matched to a gene. Germline loops: CDR1 SGHTA, CDR2 FQGNSA. CDR3 DNA sequence: TGTGCCAGCAGCTGGGGCGGGGGGCTGGATACGCAGTATTTT. This codes for CASSWGGGLDTQYF.